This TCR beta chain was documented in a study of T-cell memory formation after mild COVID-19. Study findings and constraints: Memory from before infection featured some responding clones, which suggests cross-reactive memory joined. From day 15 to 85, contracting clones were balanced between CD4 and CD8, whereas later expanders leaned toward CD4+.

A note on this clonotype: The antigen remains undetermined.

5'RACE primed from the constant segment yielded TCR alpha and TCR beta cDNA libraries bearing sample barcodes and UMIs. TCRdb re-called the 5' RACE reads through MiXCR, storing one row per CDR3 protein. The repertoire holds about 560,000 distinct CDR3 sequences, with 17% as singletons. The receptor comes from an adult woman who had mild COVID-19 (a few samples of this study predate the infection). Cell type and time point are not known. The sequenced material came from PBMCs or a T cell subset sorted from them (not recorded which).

The CDR3 region is CAIRGTALSYEQYF. For the CDR3, the DNA is TGTGCCATCAGAGGGACAGCTCTATCCTACGAGCAGTACTTC. The chain couples TRBV10-3 to TRBJ2-7, with 7 positions matching TRBD1. The CDR3 is 14 amino acids. With 6 bases clipped from V and 1 base from J, the junction kept 6 bases outside the gene matches. CDR1 ENHRY and CDR2 SYGVKD come from the germline V gene.